The 24 T cell receptor beta chains below all came from one sample that was sequenced in a study of cytomegalovirus exposure and HLA in healthy donors. PCR employed 60 Vbeta and 13 Jbeta primers. Profiled with immunoSEQ multiplex PCR; TCRdb holds only in-frame clones, not every one. The sample holds around 100,000 clones, 77% seen once. Sequenced: PBMCs. The receptors were sampled from a male donor in good health and CMV-seropositive.

The table lists this clone with a count of one. The chain links TRBV23-1 to TRBJ2-2; a weak D match, TRBD2 (5 bases). TRBV23-1 is sorted into the ORF group, with uncertain function. V was trimmed by 8 bases and J by 3 bases, leaving 16 bases between them. This CDR3 is 15 amino acids long. The CDR3 DNA follows: TGCGCCAGCGCATACAGTGGGGAGTACACCGGGGAGCTGTTTTTT. Its translation: CASAYSGEYTGELFF.

As regards this clone: The CDR3 carries no conserved terminal phenylalanine or tryptophan, so it likely arises from a read error. The DNA is omitted, as the CDR3 cannot be located on it reliably, and the CDR3 follows TCRdb's listing. The chain combines TRBV28 with TRBJ2-7; TRBD1 is the table's D call, not checked against the DNA. The germline V gene has CDR1 MDHEN and CDR2 SYDVKM. Including both end residues, the CDR3 is 13 amino acids long. CDR3: CASSLQGRQGDDI.

The chain links TRBV5-8 to TRBJ1-4, with 7 nucleotides matching TRBD1. This CDR3 spans 17 amino acids. Germline trimming cut 4 bases from V and 2 bases from J; bases unmatched to any gene: 11. Per germline, CDR1 SGHTS and CDR2 YDEGEE. The CDR3 loop is CASSRARGTDTNEKLFF. The DNA of the CDR3 is TGTGCCAGCAGCCGGGCGAGGGGGACAGATACTAATGAAAAACTGTTTTTT. Full variable domain (outside the CDR3, taken from reference TRBV5-8 and TRBJ1-4): EAGVTQSPTHLIKTRGQQATLRCSPISGHTSVYWYQQALGLGLQFLLWYDEGEERNRGNFPPRFSGRQFPNYSSELNVNALELEDSALYLCASSRARGTDTNEKLFFGSGTQLSVL.

The chain recombines TRBV19 with TRBJ2-3; possible D gene TRBD2, 6 bases. Trimming removed 5 bases from V and 2 bases from J, with 17 bases in between. Germline CDR1 and CDR2: LNHDA and SQIVND (reference sequence). The CDR3 contains 16 residues. The CDR3 nucleotides are TGTGCCAGTAGTCGCCCGGGACTCCTTAACACAGATACGCAGTATTTT. It specifies CASSRPGLLNTDTQYF.

V and J are TRBV30 and TRBJ2-1; 8 positions match TRBD2. This CDR3 has 13 residues. Germline V CDR1 and CDR2: GTSNPN, SVGIG (reference sequence). The trim removed 1 base at V and 7 bases at J, leaving 3 bases unmatched. The chain's CDR3 is CAWSGGGRNEQFF. The CDR3 DNA is TGTGCCTGGAGTGGGGGCGGGAGGAATGAGCAGTTCTTC. Full variable domain (missing parts from reference TRBV30 and TRBJ2-1): SQTIHQWPATLVQPVGSPLSLECTVEGTSNPNLYWYRQAAGRGLQLLFYSVGIGQISSEVPQNLSASRPQDRQFILSSKKLLLSDSGFYLCAWSGGGRNEQFFGPGTRLTVL.

The gene calls are TRBV9 and TRBJ2-5, with 7 nucleotides matching TRBD1. The CDR3 has 14 residues. From germline, CDR1 is SGDLS and CDR2 YYNGEE. Trimming took 0 bases from V and 2 from J; bases not matched to a gene: 1. The CDR3 reads CASSVGGQQETQYF. For the CDR3, the DNA is TGTGCCAGCAGCGTAGGGGGACAGCAAGAGACCCAGTACTTC.

This clone was picked up a small number of times. In DNA, the CDR3 is TGTGCCATCAGCACTATACAGGGAAACAATGAGCAGTTCTTC. The encoded protein is CAISTIQGNNEQFF. The chain links TRBV10-3 to TRBJ2-1, with D possibly TRBD1 on 6 matching bases. From germline, CDR1 is ENHRY and CDR2 SYGVKD. This CDR3 is 14 amino acids long. V was shortened by 6 bases and J by 5 bases, with 14 bases between the two germline ends.

The J gene is TRBJ2-4, the V gene TRBV28; D is perhaps TRBD2 (7 bases). The V gene's germline CDR1 is MDHEN and CDR2 SYDVKM. The V end lost 0 bases, the J end lost 3 bases, and 21 bases lay between the germline ends. The CDR3 contains 19 residues. This CDR3 is CASSLWGLRGGNNKNIQYF. The CDR3 DNA sequence: TGTGCCAGCAGTTTATGGGGACTAAGGGGGGGGAACAACAAAAACATTCAGTACTTC. The variable domain in full, with the rest retrieved from reference TRBV28 and TRBJ2-4, is DVKVTQSSRYLVKRTGEKVFLECVQDMDHENMFWYRQDPGLGLRLIYFSYDVKMKEKGDIPEGYSVSREKKERFSLILESASTNQTSMYLCASSLWGLRGGNNKNIQYFGAGTRLSVL.

The table lists this clone with a few counts. V and J are TRBV30 and TRBJ2-2; no definite D call. The germline V gene encodes CDR1 GTSNPN and CDR2 SVGIG (reference sequence). CDR3 size: 13 residues. Trimming pared 0 bases from V and 4 bases from J, leaving 6 bases between. The CDR3 DNA sequence: TGTGCCTGGAGTGTAGGAGCCACCGGGGAGCTGTTTTTT. Its protein product is CAWSVGATGELFF.

V gene TRBV7-9 combines with J gene TRBJ2-1; 8 bases line up with TRBD1. The germline V gene encodes CDR1 SEHNR and CDR2 FQNEAQ (reference sequence). V lost 5 bases and J lost 2; bases outside the gene matches: 8. The CDR3 is made up of 16 amino acids. The CDR3 DNA reads TGTGCCAGCAGCCCCGGGACAGGTGTTGCCTACAATGAGCAGTTCTTC. Translating it yields CASSPGTGVAYNEQFF. Full variable domain (remainder filled in from reference TRBV7-9 and TRBJ2-1): DTGVSQNPRHKITKRGQNVTFRCDPISEHNRLYWYRQTLGQGPEFLTYFQNEAQLEKSRLLSDRFSAERPKGSFSTLEIQRTEQGDSAMYLCASSPGTGVAYNEQFFGPGTRLTVL.

V is TRBV6-5 and J is TRBJ2-7; D is possibly TRBD2 (5 bases). Per germline, CDR1 MNHEY and CDR2 SVGAGI. Trimming took off 6 bases at V and 0 bases at J, with 15 bases between the two ends. CDR3 length: 15 residues. The CDR3 is CASSQVPGSSYEQYF. The CDR3 DNA follows: TGTGCCAGCAGCCAGGTCCCTGGGAGCTCCTACGAGCAGTACTTC.

The chain combines TRBV28 with TRBJ1-1, with 7 bases aligning to TRBD1. The CDR3 length is 15 residues. Germline V gene lookup returns CDR1 MDHEN and CDR2 SYDVKM. V was pared by 2 bases and J by 5 bases, with 8 bases of the junction left unmatched. The CDR3 bases are TGTGCCAGCAGTTTAGGGGCAGGGGGGAGGACTGAAGCTTTCTTT. This translates into CASSLGAGGRTEAFF. Combining the CDR3 with reference TRBV28 and TRBJ1-1 gives the whole variable domain DVKVTQSSRYLVKRTGEKVFLECVQDMDHENMFWYRQDPGLGLRLIYFSYDVKMKEKGDIPEGYSVSREKKERFSLILESASTNQTSMYLCASSLGAGGRTEAFFGQGTRLTVV.

The chain recombines TRBV7-9 with TRBJ2-5, with a possible D match to TRBD1 (6 bases). V was trimmed by 4 bases and J by 2 bases, leaving 14 bases between them. The CDR3 covers 15 residues. Germline CDR1 SEHNR, CDR2 FQNEAQ (reference sequence). For the CDR3, the DNA is TGTGCCAGCAGCTCGACTAACAGGGTTCAAGAGACCCAGTACTTC. Translated: CASSSTNRVQETQYF.

The chain is built from TRBV28 and TRBJ2-5; D unresolved. CDR1 is MDHEN and CDR2 is SYDVKM in the germline V gene. The CDR3 runs 14 residues. The V and J ends lost 6 bases and 0 bases respectively, with 11 bases between them. This CDR3 is CASRRHSNQETQYF. CDR3 DNA: TGTGCCAGCAGACGGCACAGTAACCAAGAGACCCAGTACTTC. The full variable domain, rest sourced from reference TRBV28 and TRBJ2-5, is DVKVTQSSRYLVKRTGEKVFLECVQDMDHENMFWYRQDPGLGLRLIYFSYDVKMKEKGDIPEGYSVSREKKERFSLILESASTNQTSMYLCASRRHSNQETQYFGPGTRLLVL.

The V gene is TRBV28, the J gene TRBJ2-3; D perhaps matches TRBD2 (5 bases). Looked up from germline, CDR1 is MDHEN and CDR2 is SYDVKM. V was shortened by 5 bases and J by 10 bases, with 13 bases between the two germline ends. The CDR3 has 12 amino acids. The CDR3 sequence: CASSPPTGAQYF. In nucleotides, the CDR3 is TGTGCCAGCAGTCCTCCGACCGGGGCGCAGTATTTT.

The chain has TRBV5-1 and TRBJ2-2; unclear D gene. V gave up 0 bases and J gave up 3 bases, with 9 bases separating them. The CDR3 length is 15 residues. Germline V lookup: CDR1 SGHRS, CDR2 YFSETQ. The CDR3 DNA reads as TGCGCCAGCAGCTTGGATGTTCCGGACACCGGGGAGCTGTTTTTT. Amino acids: CASSLDVPDTGELFF.

The chain has TRBV10-3 and TRBJ2-5; TRBD1 aligns across 7 bases. The J call may be mistaken, given a closer DNA end match to TRBJ2-7. Per germline, CDR1 ENHRY and CDR2 SYGVKD. This CDR3 has 14 amino acids. The DNA for the CDR3 is TGTGCCACCCAGAGGACAGGTAGTTCCTACGAGCAGTACTTC. Its protein is CATQRTGSSYEQYF.

The chain combines TRBV10-3 with TRBJ2-5; weak D call: TRBD1 (6 bases). Gene TRBJ2-7 matches the end of the DNA better, so the J call may be wrong. Germline loops: CDR1 ENHRY, CDR2 SYGVKD. The CDR3 length is 13 residues. The CDR3 region is CAGSTGSPYEQYF. The CDR3 bases are TGTGCCGGATCGACAGGCTCACCCTACGAGCAGTACTTC.

V is TRBV7-2 and J is TRBJ2-1, with D hard to call. CDR3 length: 15 amino acids. Per the germline V gene, CDR1 is SGHTA and CDR2 is FQGNSA. The V end lost 6 bases, the J end lost 2 bases, and 14 bases lay between the germline ends. The CDR3 DNA reads as TGTGCCAGCAGTCTCCTTTTCCCCCCCTACAATGAGCAGTTCTTC. Its protein product is CASSLLFPPYNEQFF.

The chain combines TRBV28 with TRBJ1-1; D uncertain. Germline V gives CDR1 MDHEN, CDR2 SYDVKM. V dropped 3 bases and J dropped 5 bases, with 16 bases sitting between them. This CDR3 is 15 amino acids long. This CDR3 reads CASSFRLLMSTEAFF. The DNA of the CDR3 is TGTGCCAGCAGTTTCCGACTCCTCATGAGTACTGAAGCTTTCTTT.

The table lists this clone with a few counts. The chain recombines TRBV7-9 with TRBJ2-1; 9 bases map to TRBD1. The germline V gene encodes CDR1 SEHNR and CDR2 FQNEAQ (reference sequence). The J segment lost 8 bases and the V segment lost 3 bases, leaving 2 bases of the junction unmatched. The CDR3 has 13 amino acids. The CDR3 coding sequence is TGTGCCAGCAGCTTTACAGGGGGCTATGAGCAGTTCTTC. Translation gives CASSFTGGYEQFF.

This rearrangement joins TRBV20-1 to TRBJ1-2; D remains ambiguous. This CDR3 contains 9 residues. Germline CDR1 is DFQATT and CDR2 is SNEGSKA (reference sequence). The DNA of the CDR3 is TGCACCCTCCGGGTGGGCTACACCTTC. This codes for CTLRVGYTF.

The chain recombines TRBV7-9 with TRBJ2-5; perhaps TRBD1 as D (5 bases). Germline loops: CDR1 SEHNR, CDR2 FQNEAQ (reference sequence). The CDR3 sequence is 13 residues long. Between the trimmed V and J ends, which lost 6 bases and 5 bases, there was a span of 13 bases. CDR3 DNA: TGTGCCAGCAGGCAGGGAAACGGGGAGACCCAGTACTTC. It encodes CASRQGNGETQYF. The variable domain in full, completed from reference TRBV7-9 and TRBJ2-5, reads DTGVSQNPRHKITKRGQNVTFRCDPISEHNRLYWYRQTLGQGPEFLTYFQNEAQLEKSRLLSDRFSAERPKGSFSTLEIQRTEQGDSAMYLCASRQGNGETQYFGPGTRLLVL.

J is TRBJ2-7 and V is TRBV14, with D possibly being TRBD1 (6 bases). CDR1 is SGHDN, CDR2 FVKESK, per germline. CDR3 length: 15 amino acids. V lost 4 bases and J lost 4, with 17 bases in between. Here the CDR3 DNA reads TGTGCCAGCAGCCTACGACAGGCCTGGGGTTACGAGCAGTACTTC. This encodes CASSLRQAWGYEQYF.